This T cell receptor beta chain was observed in a study of blood T cell repertoires in COVID-19 (dated by TCRdb to about 2020). Regarding the complete study: The collaborator samples originated in the United States, Italy and Spain and spanned the acute and convalescent phases of COVID-19. The material from the prospective study consisted of cDNA or gDNA derived from T cells, B-cell-depleted T cells, or PBMCs. The dataset comprised deeply sampled blood TCRbeta repertoires from subjects exposed to, actively infected with, or recovered from COVID-19. The repertoires were released in a freely available public database intended as a resource for research on the immune response to SARS-CoV-2. The samples were drawn from two sources: the first 160 participants of the ongoing ImmuneRACE study, and fewer than 1,500 subjects contributed by 6 global collaborators. Nearly every sample came with metadata listing a de-identified subject ID, COVID-19 status, age in years and sex. HLA class I and class II types, where available, came from metadata supplied by the sample provider rather than from assay-based typing. Broader findings and caveats from the paper: Clinical and demographic metadata were provided uncurated, with the amount varying by source and participant.

A remark on this clone: This receptor's antigen is unknown. Base qualities are not at hand, and no much larger clone is one base apart.

The germline V gene provides CDR1 MNHNS and CDR2 SASEGT. Measured from the cysteine to the phenylalanine, the CDR3 is 17 residues long. The entry retains the CDR3 DNA only, 51 bases that are in frame from base 1. After removal of 2 bases from V and 0 bases from J, the junction retains 5 bases not matched to a gene. TCRbeta CDR3 regions were amplified from genomic DNA by means of the immunoSEQ Assay, a bias-controlled multiplex PCR. Concerning the study's data processing: Nucleated cell counts per sample were estimated from amplification of reference gene primers within the assay. To quantify the absolute abundance of each unique TCRbeta CDR3 rearrangement, sequence reads were collapsed and filtered. For each sample, productive Simpson clonality was calculated as the square root of Simpson's diversity index across productive rearrangements. The source is immuneACCESS, and TCRdb retained only in-frame sequences with V and J called. Part of the clones is not carried over; for the studies checked, unresolved V genes explain less than half of this, and the remainder is unexplained. The V and J calls and clone size were taken over from that table, and D and trimming were inferred from the DNA. The sample profile shows about 270,000 clones; 65% to 90% of them were found once. The ten largest account for just under 3% of the sample.

Whole blood was collected in K2EDTA tubes by collaborating institutions according to the institutions' own protocols. For TCRbeta analysis, collaborators shipped samples as frozen whole blood, isolated PBMCs, or DNA extracted from either of those sample types. The chain is assembled from TRBV6-1 and TRBJ2-3, with 10 junctional bases fitting TRBD2. The sample consisted of peripheral blood. The TCR originated in a woman in her sixties with active or convalescent COVID-19. The nucleotide sequence reads TGTGCCAGCAGTGAATGGCTAGCGGGGGTTAGCACAGATACGCAGTATTTT. Its amino acids are CASSEWLAGVSTDTQYF.